Shown below are 28 T cell receptor beta chains from a single sample sequenced in a study of blood T cell repertoires in COVID-19. The method was immunoSEQ multiplex PCR; TCRdb's version includes in-frame clones alone and lacks a portion of them. The sample carries some 190,000 clones, more than 75% recorded once. Specimen: PBMCs or T cells enriched from blood (not recorded which). The receptors stem from a young man with acute COVID-19.

The chain couples TRBV6-1 to TRBJ2-2, with 8 bases fitting TRBD2. Germline trimming cut 4 bases from V and 2 bases from J; bases unmatched to any gene: 9. CDR1 is MNHNS, CDR2 SASEGT, per germline. The CDR3 contains 17 residues. CDR3 coding DNA: TGTGCCAGCAGTGCTCGTGCGGGGGGATTTAACACCGGGGAGCTGTTTTTT. Translating it yields CASSARAGGFNTGELFF.

The chain combines TRBV5-1 with TRBJ2-1; 8 nucleotides align to TRBD1. The germline gives CDR1 SGHRS, CDR2 YFSETQ. Trimming cost V 4 bases and J 10 bases; bases outside gene matches: 7. This CDR3 region has 13 residues. The CDR3 here is CASSQGQGGEQFF. The CDR3 DNA reads TGCGCCAGCAGCCAAGGACAGGGCGGAGAGCAGTTCTTC.

The CDR3 loop is CASSIIGTGRSTEAFF. The CDR3 DNA sequence: TGTGCCAGTAGTATAATTGGGACAGGGAGGAGCACTGAAGCTTTCTTT. V is TRBV19 and J is TRBJ1-1, with 9 bases lining up with TRBD1. CDR1 and CDR2 from the germline V gene are LNHDA and SQIVND (reference sequence). CDR3 size: 16 residues. The trim removed 2 bases at V and 4 bases at J, leaving 8 bases unmatched.

The sample holds a few counts of this clone. V and J are TRBV7-9 and TRBJ1-2, with a possible D match to TRBD1 (5 bases). This CDR3 has 14 amino acids. V shed 5 bases and J shed 8 bases, with 18 bases lying between them. CDR1 SEHNR and CDR2 FQNEAQ come from the germline V gene (reference sequence). The CDR3 DNA is TGTGCCAGCAGCCTAGAGTCCATAGGGGCAGGCTACACCTTC. It is translated as CASSLESIGAGYTF.

This clone was detected only a few times. The chain carries TRBV2 and TRBJ2-7, with D tentatively TRBD2 (5 bases). Germline V lookup: CDR1 SNHLY, CDR2 FYNNEI. The V end lost 7 bases, the J end lost 0 bases, and 16 bases lay between the germline ends. CDR3 length equals 15 residues. The CDR3 DNA sequence: TGTGCCAGCACCCCCGTTCTGGGGAGCTCCTACGAGCAGTACTTC. Translation gives CASTPVLGSSYEQYF.

The rearrangement joins TRBV11-2 to TRBJ2-1; D unresolved. There are 18 residues in the CDR3. The V gene's germline CDR1 is SGHAT and CDR2 FQNNGV. V lost 4 bases, J lost 5 bases, and 24 bases lay in between. The DNA for the CDR3 is TGTGCCAGCAGCTCAGCCCTTATGCTAGTCCCGTTGAACAATGAGCAGTTCTTC. It codes for CASSSALMLVPLNNEQFF.

The chain combines TRBV5-1 with TRBJ2-5, with TRBD1 matching over 8 bases. CDR1 is SGHRS, CDR2 YFSETQ, per germline. The junction had 16 bases not matched to a gene; V was cut back by 7 bases and J by 2 bases. The CDR3 is made up of 17 amino acids. The CDR3 DNA is TGCGCCAGCCATCGGACAGGGATACAATCATCTCAAGAGACCCAGTACTTC. It specifies CASHRTGIQSSQETQYF.

This clone was observed a handful of times. This rearrangement joins TRBV5-4 to TRBJ1-2, with TRBD1 as a possible D gene (6 bases). With 0 bases removed from V and 6 bases from J, the gap between germline ends came to 18 bases. Per germline, CDR1 SGHNT and CDR2 YYREEE (reference sequence). The CDR3 covers 16 residues. CDR3 residues: CASSLDSLQGFHGYTF. The CDR3 DNA follows: TGTGCCAGCAGCTTGGATTCTCTACAGGGTTTTCATGGCTACACCTTC.

The genes are TRBV14 and TRBJ1-4, with 7 positions matching TRBD1. CDR1 and CDR2 (germline): SGHDN, FVKESK. V was clipped by 0 bases and J by 7 bases; unmatched bases: 5. CDR3 length equals 15 residues. CDR3 bases: TGTGCCAGCAGCCAAGAAGGACGGACAGGTGAAAAACTGTTTTTT. This translates into CASSQEGRTGEKLFF.

V and J are TRBV25-1 and TRBJ1-2; 7 bases are shared with TRBD1. CDR3 length: 16 amino acids. Germline CDR1 is MGHDK and CDR2 is SYGVNS. With V trimmed by 5 bases and J by 1 base, 10 bases remained unmatched. The CDR3, as DNA: TGTGCCAGCAGTATAGAGGGGGCAGGGGGTAACTATGGCTACACCTTC. Its protein product is CASSIEGAGGNYGYTF.

The CDR3 is CASSSLRTGPNQPQHF. The CDR3 coding sequence is TGTGCCAGTAGTTCCCTAAGGACAGGACCCAATCAGCCCCAGCATTTT. V and J are TRBV19 and TRBJ1-5, with 7 bases fitting TRBD1. The germline V gene encodes CDR1 LNHDA and CDR2 SQIVND (reference sequence). V trimming: 5 bases; J trimming: 3 bases; junction bases outside the gene matches: 10. The CDR3 contains 16 residues.

This sequence joins TRBV7-9 and TRBJ1-2; 10 bases align to TRBD1. V shed 4 bases, J shed 4 bases, and the junction held 3 bases outside the gene matches. Germline CDR1 SEHNR, CDR2 FQNEAQ (reference sequence). This CDR3 is 14 amino acids long. CDR3 amino acids: CASSSDRGLYGYTF. The CDR3 DNA sequence: TGTGCCAGCAGCTCCGACAGGGGGCTCTATGGCTACACCTTC.

The chain is built from TRBV20-1 and TRBJ2-3, with 7 bases identical to TRBD2. The CDR3 runs to 11 residues. V gave up 6 bases and J gave up 6 bases; unmatched junction bases: 3. The germline V gene has CDR1 DFQATT and CDR2 SNEGSKA (reference sequence). The CDR3 loop reads CSALGGDTQYF. The CDR3 nucleotides are TGCAGTGCCCTGGGGGGGGATACGCAGTATTTT.

This clone came up once. The V gene is TRBV3-1 (or the pseudogene TRBV3-2), the J gene TRBJ2-5; TRBD2 matches 12 bases. The CDR3 runs to 17 residues. With V trimmed by 0 bases and J by 6 bases, 8 bases remained unmatched. Germline V gives CDR1 LGHDT, CDR2 YNNKEL (reference sequence). CDR3 amino acids: CASSQEASGGALKTQYF. CDR3 DNA: TGTGCCAGCAGCCAAGAGGCTAGCGGGGGGGCCTTGAAGACCCAGTACTTC.

The J gene is TRBJ2-4, the V gene TRBV2; D perhaps matches TRBD1 (5 bases). V dropped 5 bases and J dropped 0 bases, with 14 bases sitting between them. The germline V gene encodes CDR1 SNHLY and CDR2 FYNNEI. This CDR3 spans 16 amino acids. DNA of the CDR3: TGTGCCAGCAGTAGTATGGGGCAGGCAGCCAAAAACATTCAGTACTTC. It yields the protein CASSSMGQAAKNIQYF.

The rearrangement joins TRBV3-1 (or the pseudogene TRBV3-2) to TRBJ2-1, with D perhaps TRBD2 (5 bases). CDR3 size: 13 residues. In germline, CDR1 is LGHDT, CDR2 YNNKEL (reference sequence). Trimming cost V 5 bases and J 8 bases, with 13 bases left between them. CDR3 amino acids: CASSSRGPDEQFF. As DNA, the CDR3 is TGTGCCAGCAGCTCCCGAGGGCCCGATGAGCAGTTCTTC.

The gene calls are TRBV28 and TRBJ1-5, with D perhaps matching TRBD1 (6 bases). Germline CDR1 reads MDHEN; CDR2 reads SYDVKM. The CDR3 spans 15 residues. The V gene lost 6 bases and the J gene lost 4 bases, with 16 bases spanning the gap. The CDR3 region has the DNA TGTGCCAGCAGCCTGTCAGGGGCTTTGAATCAGCCCCAGCATTTT. Translation gives CASSLSGALNQPQHF.

V is TRBV3-1 (or the pseudogene TRBV3-2) and J is TRBJ2-5; D gene ambiguous. The length of the CDR3 is 15 residues. Trimming removed 1 base at V and 6 bases at J, with 15 bases between. Germline V lookup: CDR1 LGHDT, CDR2 YNNKEL (reference sequence). CDR3: CASSQGLGPQKTQYF. The CDR3 nucleotides read TGTGCCAGCAGCCAAGGTCTAGGCCCGCAGAAGACCCAGTACTTC.

V usage is TRBV27 and J usage is TRBJ2-3; possible D gene TRBD2, 7 bases. V lost 5 bases and J lost 5, with 14 bases in between. The germline CDR1 and CDR2 sequences are MNHEY and SMNVEV (reference sequence). The CDR3 sequence is 14 residues long. In nucleotides, the CDR3 is TGTGCCAGCAGTCTGGTGCGGGGGCAAGATACGCAGTATTTT. It is translated as CASSLVRGQDTQYF.

The rearrangement uses TRBV7-3 and TRBJ2-1; D might be TRBD2 (5 bases). Per germline, CDR1 SGHTA and CDR2 FQGTGA. Deletions cut 3 bases from V and 1 base from J, with 7 bases between. The CDR3 contains 14 residues. CDR3 DNA: TGTGCCAGCAGCTTCGGGGATTCCTACAATGAGCAGTTCTTC. Translated, it gives CASSFGDSYNEQFF.

This sequence joins TRBV2 and TRBJ2-1; 8 positions agree with TRBD2. Trimming cost V 6 bases and J 4 bases; bases outside gene matches: 14. This CDR3 has 17 amino acids. CDR1 and CDR2 (germline): SNHLY, FYNNEI. CDR3 sequence reads: CASRDQLAALSYNEQFF. The CDR3 DNA sequence: TGTGCCAGCAGGGATCAACTAGCGGCCCTCTCATACAATGAGCAGTTCTTC.

Remarks on this clone: The same CDR3 arises from other DNA sequences in this sample as well. V and J are TRBV6-1 and TRBJ1-2; 9 bases are a match to TRBD1. The CDR3 is 15 residues long. The trim removed 0 bases at V and 4 bases at J, leaving 3 bases unmatched. CDR1 and CDR2 from the germline V gene are MNHNS and SASEGT. CDR3 sequence: CASSEAGQGRYGYTF. As DNA, the CDR3 is TGTGCCAGCAGTGAAGCGGGACAGGGACGCTATGGCTACACCTTC.

Here the CDR3 reads CASRLDRDHGYTF. Written as DNA, the CDR3 is TGTGCCAGCAGGCTCGACAGGGACCATGGCTACACCTTC. The chain employs TRBV27 and TRBJ1-2; 7 bases are a match to TRBD1. J was trimmed by 6 bases and V by 6 bases; bases with no gene match: 7. The length of the CDR3 is 13 residues. CDR1 MNHEY and CDR2 SMNVEV come from the germline V gene (reference sequence).

The chain carries TRBV4-1 and TRBJ2-3; a possible D gene is TRBD1 (6 bases). Trimming stripped 1 base from V and 4 bases from J, with 12 bases between. The CDR3 is 15 residues long. Germline V gives CDR1 MGHRA, CDR2 YSYEKL. The CDR3 nucleotides are TGCGCCAGCAGCCAAGTACTCAGGGGCGCAGATACGCAGTATTTT. This codes for CASSQVLRGADTQYF.

The V gene is TRBV5-1, the J gene TRBJ2-2, with D unresolved. This CDR3 region has 15 residues. V gave up 0 bases and J gave up 1 base, with 7 bases separating them. CDR1 is SGHRS, CDR2 YFSETQ, per germline. CDR3 in amino acids: CASSLGPGNTGELFF. The CDR3 nucleotides are TGCGCCAGCAGCTTGGGTCCAGGGAACACCGGGGAGCTGTTTTTT.

This clone was picked up a small number of times. The genes are TRBV13 and TRBJ2-7, with 7 bases lining up with TRBD2. Germline lookup yields CDR1 PRHDT and CDR2 FYEKMQ (reference sequence). The CDR3 sequence is 16 residues long. With V trimmed by 5 bases and J by 6 bases, 16 bases remained unmatched. CDR3 amino acids: CASSRRLSGRPIEQYF. In DNA form, the CDR3 reads TGTGCCAGCAGCCGCCGCCTTAGCGGGCGGCCCATCGAGCAGTACTTC.

The chain employs TRBV11-2 and TRBJ2-5, with TRBD1 matching over 8 bases. From germline, CDR1 is SGHAT and CDR2 FQNNGV. V shed 4 bases and J 3 bases; nucleotides not matched to a gene: 1. CDR3 length: 13 amino acids. Here the CDR3 reads CASSSTGEETQYF. CDR3 nucleotides: TGTGCCAGCAGCTCGACAGGGGAAGAGACCCAGTACTTC.

A note on this clone: The sample has other DNA sequences that encode this CDR3 too. The rearrangement joins TRBV2 to TRBJ2-7; TRBD1 matches 7 bases. CDR1 and CDR2 (germline): SNHLY, FYNNEI. This CDR3 contains 14 residues. The ends lost 2 bases at V and 2 bases at J; junction bases unmatched: 3. CDR3 nucleotide sequence: TGTGCCAGCAGTGAAAACAGGGGCACCTACGAGCAGTACTTC. It specifies CASSENRGTYEQYF.